This T cell receptor beta chain was profiled in a study of shared clonotypes between healthy human individuals (dated by TCRdb to the early 2020s). Background for the entire study: The cohort comprised two women and a few men aged 18 to 49 years. For each donor, CD4 naive and CD4 memory were each given three plates, CD8 naive was given two plates, and CD8 memory was given one plate. The study deeply sequenced blood TCR repertoires of five healthy adults to estimate repertoire size and the extent of clonotype sharing between individuals. Different laboratories and diverse techniques were used to prepare libraries and sequence TCR repertoires, to increase sequencing depth and limit assay-specific biases. Between about 0.9 and 10 billion PBMCs per donor were obtained by leukapheresis.

TCR CDR3 regions were amplified from genomic DNA by multiplex PCR using the deep immunoSEQ assay. Extracted genomic DNA from each cell subset was distributed evenly across all wells of several immunoSEQ 96-well plates, and each plate was treated as a replicate. Each replicate PCR for sorted subsets received about 180 ng genomic DNA, equal to about 30,000 T cell genomes. Purified libraries were measured with a Qubit 3.0 fluorometer, size-checked on a Bioanalyzer 2100, and measured again with the KAPA Library Quantification kit. Every immunoSEQ 96-well plate was sequenced on a separate single-read 150-cycle Illumina NextSeq 550 flow cell. The published analysis was carried out like this. The immunoSEQ output contained only junctional sequences without quality scores, so filtering could not match that applied to full-length reads. Sequences were annotated with PyIR, a Python wrapper for IgBLAST v1.9, using IMGT germline references to assign V/J genes and CDR3. Reads were filtered out if the reads had weak V/J assignments (E-value above 1e-6), no CDR3, stop codons, out-of-frame junctions, or ambiguous translated residues. A V3J clonotype was defined by an identical inferred V gene, J gene, and CDR3 amino acid sequence. Percentage overlap between repertoires was computed as shared unique clonotypes divided by the size of the smaller repertoire. Three approaches were used to assess repertoire richness: RTK rarefaction, the Chao1 estimator, and Recon v2.1 estimates of unobserved clonotypes. For all TCRbeta clonotypes obtained by the gDNA method from a handful of donors, generation probabilities were computed with OLGA. This immuneACCESS table, as held by TCRdb, lists in-frame sequences with V and J called but not all clones. Of the missing ones, under half trace to an unresolved V gene in checked studies; the others have no known cause. V and J calls and clone size follow that table, whereas D and trimming were derived from the DNA. Within this sample are approximately 1,000,000 clones, with 78% of them counted one time only. 0.5% to 0.6% of the sample is taken by the ten largest.

The donors were healthy, HIV-negative adults who had no recently reported acute infections or vaccinations. Only Caucasian adults living in Nashville, Tennessee, USA were represented among the donors. CD4+ T cells were enriched by magnetic negative selection; naive cells were then positively selected on CD45RA, and the negative fraction formed the memory subset. Blood was collected by leukapheresis, and PBMCs were isolated by Ficoll-Histopaque density gradient centrifugation and then cryopreserved in liquid nitrogen vapor phase. Purity and quantity of every magnetically sorted T cell population were checked by analytical flow cytometry. Each sorted fraction had its genomic DNA isolated and then quantified by UV absorbance on a Nanodrop 2000c. Note on this clone: What antigen it recognizes has not been identified. The input lacks base qualities; no much larger clone sits a single base away.

Study-wide findings and limitations: Naive subsets generally had larger estimated clonotype richness than memory subsets. Pairwise subsampling indicated that sequencing depth was expected to affect the degree of clonotype sharing among donors. Compared with non-shared clonotypes, the clonotypes found in all four sorted-subset donors had higher generation probabilities. Across four donors, approximately 5% of naive CD4, over 3% of naive CD8, under 2.5% of memory CD4, and about 0.4% of memory CD8 clonotypes were shared. The small number of donors limited the genetic and exposure-history diversity represented. Sampling was restricted to blood, and TCR repertoires in tissue are likely to differ from TCR repertoires in blood. Even with the large sequencing depth, rarefaction of the sorted-subset datasets indicated that sequencing was incomplete.

The CDR1 and CDR2 encoded by the germline V gene are LGHNA and YNFKEQ. Trimming at the junction amounts to 4 bases on V and 5 bases on J, and the germline ends lie 9 bases apart. The CDR3 goes from the cysteine to the phenylalanine over 13 residues. Only CDR3 DNA remains: 39 bases, in frame from the first base. The sequenced material came from memory CD4+ T cells from PBMCs. The intended sense of this specimen's cell subset or site label: CD45RA-negative fraction. This sequence uses TRBV4-2 and TRBJ1-5; no D segment can be confidently identified. The source is a man between 18 and 29 years old in good health. Some clones in this sample may be carry-over from other donors' samples. CDR3 sequence: CASSPQVDQPQHF. DNA sequence: TGTGCCAGCAGCCCCCAAGTCGATCAGCCCCAGCATTTT.